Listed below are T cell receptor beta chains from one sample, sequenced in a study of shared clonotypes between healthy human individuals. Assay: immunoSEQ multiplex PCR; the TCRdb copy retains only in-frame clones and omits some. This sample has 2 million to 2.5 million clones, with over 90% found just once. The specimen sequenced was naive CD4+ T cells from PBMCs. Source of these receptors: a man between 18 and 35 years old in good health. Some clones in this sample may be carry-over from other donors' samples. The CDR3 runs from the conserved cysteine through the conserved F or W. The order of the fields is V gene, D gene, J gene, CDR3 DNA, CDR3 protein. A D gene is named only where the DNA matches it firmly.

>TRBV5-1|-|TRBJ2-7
TGCGCCAGCAGCGGAACCTTAGGCGGCTACGAGCAGTACTTC
CASSGTLGGYEQYF
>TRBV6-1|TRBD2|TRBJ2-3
TGTGCCAGCAGGCCCCTAGCGGGGGGCACAGATACGCAGTATTTT
CASRPLAGGTDTQYF
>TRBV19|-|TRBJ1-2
TGTGCCAGTAGTTTGGACAGCCGCTATGGCTACACCTTC
CASSLDSRYGYTF
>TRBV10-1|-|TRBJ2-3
TGCGCCAGCCCTGGTTGTAGGCGGGGCGTAACGACAGATACGCAGTATTTT
CASPGCRRGVTTDTQYF
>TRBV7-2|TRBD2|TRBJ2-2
TGTGCCAGCAGCCATGGAGTAGCGGGAATCAGAAACACCGGGGAGCTGTTTTTT
CASSHGVAGIRNTGELFF
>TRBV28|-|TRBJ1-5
TGTGCCAGCAGCATCAGCCACTTGGTGGGTCAGCCCCAGCATTTT
CASSISHLVGQPQHF
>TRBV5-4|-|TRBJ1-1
TGTGCCAGCAGCTTGGAGGGGGTTGCTGAAGCTTTCTTT
CASSLEGVAEAFF
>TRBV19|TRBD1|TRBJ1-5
TGTGCCAGTAGTATCAGGACAGGCGGGAATCAGCCCCAGCATTTT
CASSIRTGGNQPQHF
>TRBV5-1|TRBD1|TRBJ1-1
TGCGCCAGCAGCCGCGGACAGGGGGGGAACACTGAAGCTTTCTTT
CASSRGQGGNTEAFF
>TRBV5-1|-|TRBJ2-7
TGCGCCAGCAGCTTGGCCGGGCCGGGCGACGAGCAGTACTTC
CASSLAGPGDEQYF
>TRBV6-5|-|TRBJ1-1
TGTGCCAGCAGGGAAAGGGTAACGGGGGACGAAGCTTTCTTT
CASRERVTGDEAFF